This is a list of T cell receptor beta chains from one sample in a study of cytomegalovirus exposure and HLA in healthy donors. The repertoire was sequenced with immunoSEQ multiplex PCR; TCRdb's copy has only in-frame clones and lacks some. Of 150,000 to 200,000 clones in the sample, more than 70% are singletons; the top ten hold around 0.99%. Sample: PBMCs. The receptor source for this set is a woman between 35 and 50 years old in good health and CMV-seronegative. CDR3s include the opening cysteine and the closing phenylalanine or tryptophan. D genes are given only for firm matches. Clone size is shown for a subset of rows, as once, few, many or a class of expanded clone.

clone size: -
J gene: TRBJ2-7
D gene: -
V gene: TRBV9
CDR3 DNA: TGTGCCAGCAGCGTAAGGGGGGGAGGTGGCGAGCAGTACTTC
CDR3 protein: CASSVRGGGGEQYF

clone size: -
J gene: TRBJ1-2
D gene: TRBD1
V gene: TRBV7-9
CDR3 DNA: TGTTCCAGCAGCCCGCAGGGGGGTGGATATGGCTACACCTTC
CDR3 protein: CSSSPQGGGYGYTF

clone size: -
J gene: TRBJ1-5
D gene: TRBD1
V gene: TRBV27
CDR3 DNA: TGTGCCAGCAGGGGACAGGAAAGCAATCAGCCCCAGCATTTT
CDR3 protein: CASRGQESNQPQHF

clone size: -
J gene: TRBJ1-2
D gene: TRBD1
V gene: TRBV5-8
CDR3 DNA: TGTGCCAGCAGCTTGGCGGGACAGGGTGGTGGCTACACCTTC
CDR3 protein: CASSLAGQGGGYTF

clone size: -
J gene: TRBJ1-5
D gene: TRBD1
V gene: TRBV11-3
CDR3 DNA: TGTGCCAGCAGCTTTGACAGGGGAAGCAATCAGCCCCAGCATTTT
CDR3 protein: CASSFDRGSNQPQHF

clone size: once
J gene: TRBJ2-1
D gene: -
V gene: TRBV5-4
CDR3 DNA: TGTGCCAGCAGCTTGTCGGGAGCCATCCCCTACAATGAGCAGTTCTTC
CDR3 protein: CASSLSGAIPYNEQFF

clone size: once
J gene: TRBJ1-5
D gene: -
V gene: TRBV6-1
CDR3 DNA: TGTGCCAGCAGTGCTCGGGAGGGACAGCCCCAGCATTTT
CDR3 protein: CASSAREGQPQHF

clone size: -
J gene: TRBJ1-2
D gene: TRBD1
V gene: TRBV6-1
CDR3 DNA: TGTGCCAGCAGAGCCGGGACAGAACTCTATGGCTACACCTTC
CDR3 protein: CASRAGTELYGYTF

clone size: -
J gene: TRBJ2-1
D gene: TRBD2
V gene: TRBV10-3
CDR3 DNA: TGTGCCATCAGTGAGCCCACTAGCGGGAGACGGAATGAGCAGTTCTTC
CDR3 protein: CAISEPTSGRRNEQFF

clone size: -
J gene: TRBJ2-2
D gene: TRBD1
V gene: TRBV19
CDR3 DNA: TGTGCCAGTAGTTGGACGACAGGGGGGATCGCCGGGGAGCTGTTTTTT
CDR3 protein: CASSWTTGGIAGELFF

clone size: -
J gene: TRBJ2-7
D gene: TRBD1
V gene: TRBV5-1
CDR3 DNA: TGCGCCAGCAGCCCAGGGACAGGGGGCTACGAGCAGTACTTC
CDR3 protein: CASSPGTGGYEQYF

clone size: -
J gene: TRBJ2-3
D gene: TRBD1
V gene: TRBV7-9
CDR3 DNA: TGTGCCAGCAGCTTCACGGGACAGCGCACAGATACGCAGTATTTT
CDR3 protein: CASSFTGQRTDTQYF

clone size: few
J gene: TRBJ1-5
D gene: TRBD1
V gene: TRBV6-5
CDR3 DNA: TGTGCCAGCAGTCCCCGGGACAGGGTCAATCAGCCCCAGCATTTT
CDR3 protein: CASSPRDRVNQPQHF

clone size: -
J gene: TRBJ2-3
D gene: -
V gene: TRBV9
CDR3 DNA: TGTGCCAGCAGCGTAAGCCCCACAGATACGCAGTATTTT
CDR3 protein: CASSVSPTDTQYF

clone size: -
J gene: TRBJ2-2
D gene: TRBD2
V gene: TRBV7-6
CDR3 DNA: TGTGCCAGCAGCGGAACCACTAGCGGGAGCACCGGGGAGCTGTTTTTT
CDR3 protein: CASSGTTSGSTGELFF

clone size: -
J gene: TRBJ2-3
D gene: TRBD2
V gene: TRBV9
CDR3 DNA: TGTGCCAGCAGCGTCCCGCCGACTAGCGGGAGCACAGATACGCAGTATTTT
CDR3 protein: CASSVPPTSGSTDTQYF

clone size: -
J gene: TRBJ2-1
D gene: TRBD2
V gene: TRBV18
CDR3 DNA: TGTGCCAGCTCACCACTTGCAACTAGCGGGCGGGCTGGTGAGCAGTTCTTC
CDR3 protein: CASSPLATSGRAGEQFF

clone size: -
J gene: TRBJ2-2
D gene: TRBD1
V gene: TRBV15
CDR3 DNA: TGTGCCACCAGCAGAGATTTGGCCGGGACAGGGGGAACCGGGGAGCTGTTTTTT
CDR3 protein: CATSRDLAGTGGTGELFF

clone size: few
J gene: TRBJ2-3
D gene: -
V gene: TRBV7-2
CDR3 DNA: TGTGCCAGCAGTCAAACGATCAGGGGAGGGAGGGATACGCAGTATTTT
CDR3 protein: CASSQTIRGGRDTQYF

clone size: -
J gene: TRBJ1-1
D gene: TRBD1
V gene: TRBV4-3
CDR3 DNA: TGCGCCAGCAGCCCCCCCTCTAGACAGGGGCTAGCAGCTTTCTTT
CDR3 protein: CASSPPSRQGLAAFF

clone size: -
J gene: TRBJ1-1
D gene: TRBD1
V gene: TRBV15
CDR3 DNA: TGTGCCACCAGCAGCGCGACAGGGGTCCCGCGTCCTGAAGCTTTCTTT
CDR3 protein: CATSSATGVPRPEAFF

clone size: -
J gene: TRBJ2-4
D gene: TRBD1
V gene: TRBV23-1
CDR3 DNA: TGCGCCAGCAGTCAATCCCGTCTTACAGGGGGTGAAAACATTCAGTACTTC
CDR3 protein: CASSQSRLTGGENIQYF

clone size: -
J gene: TRBJ1-1
D gene: -
V gene: TRBV14
CDR3 DNA: TGTGCCAGCACACGAGGACAGAACACTGAAGCTTTCTTT
CDR3 protein: CASTRGQNTEAFF

clone size: -
J gene: TRBJ1-1
D gene: -
V gene: TRBV5-1
CDR3 DNA: TGCGCCAGCAGTTCGGGACATCCCTCCGAAGCTTTCTTT
CDR3 protein: CASSSGHPSEAFF

clone size: -
J gene: TRBJ2-2
D gene: -
V gene: TRBV27
CDR3 DNA: TGTGCCAGCAGTTTCATAGGAGGCACCGGGGAGCTGTTTTTT
CDR3 protein: CASSFIGGTGELFF

clone size: -
J gene: TRBJ1-1
D gene: TRBD1
V gene: TRBV5-6
CDR3 DNA: TGTGCCAGCCTTGGGACAGACACTGAAGCTTTCTTT
CDR3 protein: CASLGTDTEAFF

clone size: -
J gene: TRBJ1-2
D gene: TRBD1
V gene: TRBV10-3
CDR3 DNA: TGTGCCATCAGTGAACAAACAGGGGGCCCGTATGGCTACACCTTC
CDR3 protein: CAISEQTGGPYGYTF

clone size: -
J gene: TRBJ2-1
D gene: -
V gene: TRBV4-3
CDR3 DNA: TGCGCCAGCAGCCACGGACAGAACTACAATGAGCAGTTCTTC
CDR3 protein: CASSHGQNYNEQFF

clone size: -
J gene: TRBJ2-1
D gene: -
V gene: TRBV5-1
CDR3 DNA: TGCGCCAGCAGGGAAGACGTACAGATCAATGAGCAGTTCTTC
CDR3 protein: CASREDVQINEQFF